A single sample is the source of the 5 T cell receptor beta chains below, sequenced in a study of cytomegalovirus exposure and HLA in healthy donors. Both 60 Vbeta primers and 13 Jbeta primers went into the PCR. Sequencing was performed with immunoSEQ multiplex PCR; in TCRdb, only in-frame clones are kept and a portion is missing. Among some 98,000 clones listed, 77% were seen once. Sequencing used PBMCs. These receptors came from a female donor in good health and CMV-seronegative.

The V and J genes are TRBV7-2 and TRBJ2-7; perhaps TRBD2 as D (6 bases). From germline, CDR1 is SGHTA and CDR2 FQGNSA. V lost 3 bases and J lost 3, with 18 bases in between. This CDR3 spans 16 amino acids. The CDR3 reads CASSLRGGDSSYEQYF. In nucleotides, the CDR3 is TGTGCCAGCAGCTTGAGGGGCGGGGACTCCAGCTACGAGCAGTACTTC.

This clone turned up a few times. The rearrangement links TRBV15 to TRBJ1-6; D is ambiguous. Germline lookup yields CDR1 LNHNV and CDR2 YYDKDF (reference sequence). The V end lost 1 base, the J end lost 5 bases, and 15 bases lay between the germline ends. The CDR3 consists of 17 residues. CDR3 in DNA: TGTGCCACCAGCAGAGCCCTAACTGCCACCGATAATTCACCCCTCCACTTT. It encodes CATSRALTATDNSPLHF.

The chain joins TRBV6-1 to TRBJ1-2, with D possibly TRBD1 on 5 matching bases. The germline V gene has CDR1 MNHNS and CDR2 SASEGT. The CDR3 loop spans 15 amino acids. V lost 3 bases to trimming and J lost 1 base, with 12 bases between them. The CDR3 DNA reads as TGTGCCAGCAGTGACCAACAACAGGTTAACTATGGCTACACCTTC. This encodes CASSDQQQVNYGYTF.

This clone was seen a few times. The rearrangement joins TRBV6-6 to TRBJ2-5; a possible D gene is TRBD2 (5 bases). V lost 5 bases to trimming and J lost 4 bases, with 17 bases between them. Germline V gene sequence: CDR1 MNHNY, CDR2 SVGAGI (reference sequence). The CDR3 spans 15 residues. The CDR3: CASSHARAAGETQYF. For the CDR3, the DNA is TGTGCCAGCAGTCACGCCCGGGCTGCGGGAGAGACCCAGTACTTC.

V is TRBV30 and J is TRBJ1-2, with D perhaps TRBD1 (5 bases). CDR1 is GTSNPN and CDR2 is SVGIG in the germline V gene (reference sequence). The germline V and J ends were trimmed by 3 bases and 8 bases, with 10 bases remaining between them. The CDR3 runs 11 residues. As DNA, the CDR3 is TGTGCCTGGAGACAGGAGAGGGGCTACACCTTC. This gives the protein CAWRQERGYTF.